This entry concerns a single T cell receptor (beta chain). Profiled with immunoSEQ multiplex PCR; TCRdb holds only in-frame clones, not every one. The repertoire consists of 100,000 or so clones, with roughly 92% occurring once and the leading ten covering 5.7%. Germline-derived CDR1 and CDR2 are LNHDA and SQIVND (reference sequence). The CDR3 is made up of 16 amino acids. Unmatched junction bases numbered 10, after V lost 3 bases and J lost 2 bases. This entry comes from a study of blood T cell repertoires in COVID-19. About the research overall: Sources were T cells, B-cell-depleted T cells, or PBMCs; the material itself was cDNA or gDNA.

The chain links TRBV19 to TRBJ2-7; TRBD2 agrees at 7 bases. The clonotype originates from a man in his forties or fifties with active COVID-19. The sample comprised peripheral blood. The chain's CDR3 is CASSMTSRAATYEQYF. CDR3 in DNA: TGTGCCAGTAGTATGACTAGCAGGGCCGCCACCTACGAGCAGTACTTC.